What follows describes a single TCR beta chain. As yet, its antigen is unknown. The source of the sample is a study of shared clonotypes between healthy human individuals. General study points: The genetic and exposure-history diversity represented was limited by few donors.

From CD4+ cells came CD45RA+ naive and CD45RA-negative memory subsets. The assay ran at deep level. Assay used: immunoSEQ multiplex PCR; TCRdb lists only in-frame clones, some missing. The sample lists about 1 million clones, around 75% occurring once. Sequences were obtained from memory CD4+ T cells sorted from blood. The subset was: CD45RA-negative fraction. The receptor's source is a man aged 18 to 35 in good health.

CDR3 bases: TGCGCCAGCAGCTTGGTGGTCGAGGCCGGGGAGCTGTTTTTT. Translating it yields CASSLVVEAGELFF. This rearrangement joins TRBV5-1 to TRBJ2-2; D is ambiguous. This CDR3 contains 14 residues. CDR1 SGHRS and CDR2 YFSETQ come from the germline V gene. Between the trimmed V and J ends, which lost 0 bases and 6 bases, there was a span of 9 bases.